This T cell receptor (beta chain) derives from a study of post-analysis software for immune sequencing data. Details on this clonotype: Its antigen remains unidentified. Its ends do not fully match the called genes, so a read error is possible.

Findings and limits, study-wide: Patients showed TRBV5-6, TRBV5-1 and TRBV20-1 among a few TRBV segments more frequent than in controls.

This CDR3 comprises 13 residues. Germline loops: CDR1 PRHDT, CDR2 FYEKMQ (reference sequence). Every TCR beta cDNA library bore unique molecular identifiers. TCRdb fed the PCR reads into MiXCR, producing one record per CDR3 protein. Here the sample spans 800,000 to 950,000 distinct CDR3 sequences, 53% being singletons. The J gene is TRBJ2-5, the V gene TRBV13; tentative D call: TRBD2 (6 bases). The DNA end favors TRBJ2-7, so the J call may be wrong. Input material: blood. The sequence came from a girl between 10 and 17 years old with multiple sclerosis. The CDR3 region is CAGSLEGGGEQYF. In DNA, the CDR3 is TGTGCCGGCAGCTTGGAGGGTGGCGGCGAGCAGTACTTC.